These 25 T cell receptor beta chains were sequenced from one sample in a study of control samples from healthy donors and cancer patients. The table came from immunoSEQ multiplex PCR; TCRdb's copy has only in-frame clones and leaves some out. The table includes roughly 120,000 clones, approximately 90% detected once. Sample: blood. All receptors come from a human donor in good health. The donor label of this sample is uncertain.

The V gene is TRBV19, the J gene TRBJ1-5; 7 bases are a match to TRBD1. The germline V gene has CDR1 LNHDA and CDR2 SQIVND (reference sequence). V was pared by 8 bases and J by 0 bases, with 13 bases of the junction left unmatched. The CDR3 consists of 17 residues. The CDR3 loop reads CASLARTGLLSNQPQHF. CDR3 DNA sequence: TGTGCCAGTCTTGCCCGGACAGGCCTACTTAGCAATCAGCCCCAGCATTTT.

The count of this clone is one. The chain carries TRBV25-1 and TRBJ1-4, with D tentatively TRBD1 (6 bases). The CDR3 is 18 residues long. V was pared by 5 bases and J by 4 bases, with 23 bases between. Per germline, CDR1 MGHDK and CDR2 SYGVNS. CDR3 region: CASSIGGKGSVGNEKLFF. The DNA for the CDR3 is TGTGCCAGCAGTATAGGGGGGAAGGGAAGTGTTGGTAATGAAAAACTGTTTTTT.

The CDR3 DNA reads as TGTGCCACCAGCACCCAGGGAACTGAAGCTTTCTTT. Its protein product is CATSTQGTEAFF. The chain has TRBV15 and TRBJ1-1; the D gene is possibly TRBD1 (5 bases). V lost 4 bases to trimming and J lost 5 bases, with 8 bases between them. Germline V CDR1 and CDR2: LNHNV, YYDKDF (reference sequence). The CDR3 extends over 12 amino acids.

This chain links TRBV11-2 with TRBJ1-5; 7 positions agree with TRBD1. This CDR3 has 16 residues. The J segment lost 0 bases and the V segment lost 1 base, leaving 3 bases of the junction unmatched. Germline loops: CDR1 SGHAT, CDR2 FQNNGV. This CDR3 is CASSLGGTVSNQPQHF. Here the CDR3 DNA reads TGTGCCAGCAGCTTAGGGGGGACAGTTAGCAATCAGCCCCAGCATTTT.

Only a few counts were recorded for this clone. The CDR3 region has the DNA TGTGCCAGCAGCTTAGAAGGGGTGGCTGAAGCTTTCTTT. Amino acids: CASSLEGVAEAFF. The V and J genes are TRBV7-9 and TRBJ1-1; D may be TRBD1 (5 bases). Germline CDR1 SEHNR, CDR2 FQNEAQ (reference sequence). This CDR3 spans 13 amino acids. Deletions cut 1 base from V and 6 bases from J, with 9 bases between.

This clone has only a few counts. The chain combines TRBV7-9 with TRBJ1-1; D possibly corresponds to TRBD1 (6 bases). V was shortened by 3 bases and J by 1 base, with 9 bases between the two germline ends. CDR3 length: 14 amino acids. The germline V gene has CDR1 SEHNR and CDR2 FQNEAQ (reference sequence). CDR3 nucleotides: TGTGCCAGCAGCTTCGGGACACAGAACACTGAAGCTTTCTTT. Its protein is CASSFGTQNTEAFF.

This chain joins TRBV7-2 and TRBJ2-1; TRBD2 might be the D (5 bases). V shed 1 base and J shed 7 bases, with 11 bases lying between them. Germline V gene sequence: CDR1 SGHTA, CDR2 FQGNSA. The CDR3 spans 14 residues. The CDR3 reads CASSLGGERNEQFF. The CDR3 coding sequence is TGTGCCAGCAGCTTAGGCGGAGAGCGGAATGAGCAGTTCTTC.

The chain couples TRBV19 to TRBJ2-5; weak D call: TRBD2 (6 bases). In germline, CDR1 is LNHDA, CDR2 SQIVND (reference sequence). V lost 6 bases, J lost 1 base, and 9 bases lay in between. This CDR3 is built from 13 residues. CDR3 bases: TGTGCCAGTAGCGGGGGTATCCAAGAGACCCAGTACTTC. It is translated as CASSGGIQETQYF. The variable domain in full, with the rest retrieved from reference TRBV19 and TRBJ2-5, is DGGITQSPKYLFRKEGQNVTLSCEQNLNHDAMYWYRQDPGQGLRLIYYSQIVNDFQKGDIAEGYSVSREKKESFPLTVTSAQKNPTAFYLCASSGGIQETQYFGPGTRLLVL.

The gene calls are TRBV7-9 and TRBJ2-5; the match to TRBD2 covers 9 bases. Germline values: CDR1 SEHNR, CDR2 FQNEAQ (reference sequence). The CDR3 contains 16 residues. Germline trimming cut 1 base from V and 1 base from J; bases unmatched to any gene: 4. The CDR3 loop reads CASSLGSGGIQETQYF. The CDR3 DNA is TGTGCCAGCAGCTTAGGGAGCGGGGGGATCCAAGAGACCCAGTACTTC. The variable domain in full, with the rest retrieved from reference TRBV7-9 and TRBJ2-5, is DTGVSQNPRHKITKRGQNVTFRCDPISEHNRLYWYRQTLGQGPEFLTYFQNEAQLEKSRLLSDRFSAERPKGSFSTLEIQRTEQGDSAMYLCASSLGSGGIQETQYFGPGTRLLVL.

The chain is built from TRBV19 and TRBJ2-7; the D is unclear. In germline, CDR1 is LNHDA, CDR2 SQIVND (reference sequence). V was clipped by 0 bases and J by 0 bases, with 3 bases between them. This CDR3 has 13 residues. This chain's CDR3 is CASSIDSSYEQYF. CDR3 in DNA: TGTGCCAGTAGTATAGACAGCTCCTACGAGCAGTACTTC.

CDR3 DNA: TGTGCCAGTAGTATAAACCCCAATCCCAGGGGTGGCACTGAAGCTTTCTTT. Its translation: CASSINPNPRGGTEAFF. The chain recombines TRBV19 with TRBJ1-1, with D maybe TRBD1 (6 bases). V was cut by 2 bases and J by 4 bases, with 20 bases left in between. CDR3 length: 17 residues. Germline V CDR1 and CDR2: LNHDA, SQIVND (reference sequence).

Concerning this clone: In the same sample, other DNA sequences code for this CDR3. The V gene is TRBV19, the J gene TRBJ1-1, with TRBD1 matching 7 bases. V was clipped by 4 bases and J by 5 bases; unmatched bases: 4. CDR1 LNHDA and CDR2 SQIVND come from the germline V gene (reference sequence). The CDR3 runs to 13 residues. The DNA for the CDR3 is TGTGCCAGTAGTACTCAGGGGGGGACTGAAGCTTTCTTT. Residues: CASSTQGGTEAFF.

The chain carries TRBV4-1 and TRBJ1-3; tentatively, D is TRBD1 (6 bases). The CDR3 has 17 residues. CDR1 is MGHRA, CDR2 YSYEKL, per germline. V was trimmed by 1 base and J by 0 bases, leaving 13 bases between them. CDR3 sequence: CASSQGPGAGSGNTIYF. Here the CDR3 DNA reads TGCGCCAGCAGCCAAGGCCCAGGGGCCGGCTCTGGAAACACCATATATTTT.

The chain employs TRBV7-9 and TRBJ1-1; D ambiguous. The CDR3 contains 13 residues. The V gene lost 1 base and the J gene lost 1 base, with 4 bases spanning the gap. Germline V CDR1 and CDR2: SEHNR, FQNEAQ (reference sequence). As DNA, the CDR3 is TGTGCCAGCAGCTTAGTTGAGAACACTGAAGCTTTCTTT. Protein: CASSLVENTEAFF.

The chain recombines TRBV5-6 with TRBJ1-5, with D unclear. From germline, CDR1 is SGHDT and CDR2 YYEEEE. This CDR3 is 15 amino acids long. Trimming took 3 bases from V and 6 from J, leaving 16 bases between them. CDR3 nucleotide sequence: TGTGCCAGCAGCTCAACGGCATACGGTGCTCAGCCCCAGCATTTT. Translated: CASSSTAYGAQPQHF. The full variable domain, rest sourced from reference TRBV5-6 and TRBJ1-5, is DAGVTQSPTHLIKTRGQQVTLRCSPKSGHDTVSWYQQALGQGPQFIFQYYEEEERQRGNFPDRFSGHQFPNYSSELNVNALLLGDSALYLCASSSTAYGAQPQHFGDGTRLSIL.

A note on this clone: This sample also contains other DNA sequences that code for the same CDR3. The chain recombines TRBV5-1 with TRBJ1-6; weak D call: TRBD1 (5 bases). The V gene lost 2 bases and the J gene lost 6 bases, with 12 bases spanning the gap. The CDR3 totals 15 residues. CDR1 is SGHRS and CDR2 is YFSETQ in the germline V gene. In DNA, the CDR3 is TGCGCCAGCAGCTTAGGAGACAGCGGTAATTCACCCCTCCACTTT. Amino acid sequence: CASSLGDSGNSPLHF.

The V and J genes are TRBV6-5 and TRBJ1-5; tentatively, D is TRBD1 (6 bases). The CDR3 is 13 amino acids. Trimming pared 8 bases from V and 4 bases from J, leaving 12 bases between. Germline CDR1 reads MNHEY; CDR2 reads SVGAGI. The chain's CDR3 is CASGGQFNQPQHF. The DNA for the CDR3 is TGTGCCAGCGGAGGACAGTTTAATCAGCCCCAGCATTTT.

V gene TRBV7-9 combines with J gene TRBJ2-6, with a possible D match to TRBD2 (5 bases). This CDR3 has 16 amino acids. Germline V gene data show CDR1 as SEHNR and CDR2 as FQNEAQ (reference sequence). The V and J ends lost 1 base and 4 bases respectively, with 11 bases between them. CDR3 sequence (DNA): TGTGCCAGCAGCTTAGAGAGGGTGTCCGGGGCCAACGTCCTGACTTTC. Its translation is CASSLERVSGANVLTF.

The CDR3 region has the DNA TGTGCCAGCAGTGAAACGGGCGGGACCTCTGGAAACACCATATATTTT. This gives the protein CASSETGGTSGNTIYF. The chain carries TRBV6-1 and TRBJ1-3; D possibly corresponds to TRBD1 (5 bases). The CDR3 has 16 amino acids. V lost 2 bases to trimming and J lost 0 bases, with 11 bases between them. Germline CDR1 is MNHNS and CDR2 is SASEGT.

The chain recombines TRBV6-5 with TRBJ1-2; tentative D call: TRBD1 (5 bases). Germline V gene sequence: CDR1 MNHEY, CDR2 SVGAGI. V was shortened by 3 bases and J by 6 bases, with 11 bases between the two germline ends. The CDR3 loop spans 13 amino acids. The CDR3 DNA is TGTGCCAGCAGTTATATGGCAGGGAATGGCTACACCTTC. The encoded protein is CASSYMAGNGYTF.

The DNA for the CDR3 is TGTGCCAGCAGCTCTTTCAGGGGGCTGAAGTTCTTC. Translation: CASSSFRGLKFF. The chain carries TRBV7-2 and TRBJ2-1, with TRBD1 matching over 8 bases. In germline, CDR1 is SGHTA, CDR2 FQGNSA. J gave up 14 bases and V 4 bases, and 7 bases lay outside the gene matches. The CDR3 has 12 amino acids.

The chain links TRBV12-3 or TRBV12-4 to TRBJ1-1, with D tentatively TRBD1 (5 bases). This CDR3 is 13 amino acids long. Trimming pared 6 bases from V and 1 base from J, leaving 9 bases between. The CDR3 DNA follows: TGTGCCAGCAGCGATACAGGGAACACTGAAGCTTTCTTT. Translating gives CASSDTGNTEAFF.

This chain links TRBV19 with TRBJ2-1, with D tentatively TRBD1 or TRBD2 (5 bases each). CDR1 is LNHDA and CDR2 is SQIVND in the germline V gene (reference sequence). The CDR3 length is 13 residues. V dropped 7 bases and J dropped 6 bases, with 13 bases sitting between them. This chain's CDR3 is CASNMGRSNEQFF. The DNA of the CDR3 is TGTGCCAGTAATATGGGACGGTCCAATGAGCAGTTCTTC.

In DNA form, the CDR3 reads TGCGCCAGCAGCCAAGGGCCTGGACTAGCGGGCTACGAGCAGTACTTC. It is translated as CASSQGPGLAGYEQYF. V gene TRBV4-1 combines with J gene TRBJ2-7; 11 bases map to TRBD2. Trimming took 1 base from V and 3 from J; bases not matched to a gene: 5. Germline-derived CDR1 and CDR2 are MGHRA and YSYEKL. The CDR3 has 16 residues.

The J gene is TRBJ1-5, the V gene TRBV2; a possible D gene is TRBD1 (6 bases). V shed 2 bases and J shed 2 bases, with 13 bases lying between them. CDR3 length: 16 residues. Germline lookup yields CDR1 SNHLY and CDR2 FYNNEI. The chain's CDR3 is CASSEQGMAGNQPQHF. DNA of the CDR3: TGTGCCAGCAGTGAACAGGGGATGGCGGGCAATCAGCCCCAGCATTTT.